These T cell receptor beta chains were read from a single sample in a study of blood T cells in healthy people across ages. TCRdb fed the 5' RACE reads into MiXCR, producing one record per CDR3 protein. The data show some 1.7 million distinct CDR3 sequences, 28% seen once. The sequenced sample was blood. The source of these receptors is a woman in her twenties or thirties in good health. The conserved cysteine and the conserved F or W are not part of the CDR3 here. Fields, in order: CDR3 protein, V gene, J gene, clone size. Only part of the rows carry a size: once, few, many, or a class if the clone is expanded.

ASSLSGGWKETQY,TRBV7-6,TRBJ2-5,many
SVAGRAGGEQF,TRBV29-1,TRBJ2-1,many
ASSDPMGEQY,TRBV28,TRBJ2-7,-
ASSLAGHTRGEAF,TRBV12-3/TRBV12-4,TRBJ1-1,-
ASSPTPGVTEAF,TRBV11-2,TRBJ1-1,-
ASSPQRELF,TRBV12-3/TRBV12-4,TRBJ2-2,-
ASSQEGAAWDEQY,TRBV3-1,TRBJ2-7,-
ASSTVRAGYGYT,TRBV18,TRBJ1-2,once
SARRSGSDTEAF,TRBV20-1,TRBJ1-1,-
ASSQDLGGPGEQY,TRBV4-3,TRBJ2-7,many
ASSRQDSQETQY,TRBV5-1,TRBJ2-5,-
ASSIIPGLMNTEAF,TRBV19,TRBJ1-1,-
AISEADRDRMSSYNSPLH,TRBV10-3,TRBJ1-6,many
ASSPDQGGETQY,TRBV7-2,TRBJ2-5,-
ASSQVLAGGISEETQY,TRBV3-1,TRBJ2-5,-
ATSRDPLSSGRKETQY,TRBV15,TRBJ2-5,few
SASSPSEGGDTQY,TRBV20-1,TRBJ2-3,few
ATRTSGQINAEAF,TRBV24-1,TRBJ1-1,-
SVESGEQY,TRBV29-1,TRBJ2-7,many
ACSSKLYNEQF,TRBV7-2,TRBJ2-1,-
ASSRPDSSYNEQF,TRBV3-1,TRBJ2-1,few
ASRFTSQGADEQF,TRBV5-1,TRBJ2-1,once
ASSFWAGGGYTEAF,TRBV12-3/TRBV12-4,TRBJ1-1,-
ATSTTGTGGATQY,TRBV15,TRBJ2-5,few
SARAGTAYGYT,TRBV20-1,TRBJ1-2,many
ASSRTGLDEQY,TRBV7-6,TRBJ2-7,many
ASSLGQGIAGELF,TRBV7-2,TRBJ2-2,-
ASSIGQYCYT,TRBV28,TRBJ1-2,-
ASTLSGGRGTQY,TRBV28,TRBJ2-5,-
ATSRVGGLTDTQY,TRBV15,TRBJ2-3,few
ASSASGTANTEAF,TRBV7-3,TRBJ1-1,few
ASSNRRLEETQY,TRBV19,TRBJ2-5,few
ATTGGYTEAF,TRBV19,TRBJ1-1,-